These 27 T cell receptor beta chains were all obtained from the same sample, sequenced in a study of blood T cell repertoires in COVID-19. Sequencing used immunoSEQ multiplex PCR; TCRdb keeps in-frame clones, though not all of them. Of more than 100,000 clones in the sample, roughly 89% were seen once. Sequencing was carried out using peripheral blood. These receptors came from a woman older than 75 in a cohort sampled during active COVID-19.

For the CDR3, the DNA is TGTGCCAGCAGCTTAGAGACAGGATGGTCACCCCTCCACTTT. It yields the protein CASSLETGWSPLHF. The V call is TRBV11-2, the J call TRBJ1-6, with D perhaps TRBD1 (6 bases). The V gene lost 0 bases and the J gene lost 10 bases, with 10 bases spanning the gap. The CDR3 totals 14 residues. Germline V gives CDR1 SGHAT, CDR2 FQNNGV.

The gene calls are TRBV5-1 and TRBJ2-6; perhaps TRBD2 as D (6 bases). Trimming shortened V by 6 bases and J by 7 bases, and 17 bases separated the two germline ends. The CDR3 runs to 15 residues. Germline V gives CDR1 SGHRS, CDR2 YFSETQ. The CDR3 nucleotides read TGCGCCAGCACCTCTTCGCGGGGCGGTGCCAACGTCCTGACTTTC. Translating it yields CASTSSRGGANVLTF.

The V and J genes are TRBV5-1 and TRBJ2-5; D is ambiguous. CDR1 and CDR2 (germline): SGHRS, YFSETQ. The CDR3 contains 12 residues. V lost 4 bases and J 2 bases, leaving 6 bases between the germline ends. For the CDR3, the DNA is TGCGCCAGCAGCCCGGAGCAAGAGACCCAGTACTTC. This sequence encodes CASSPEQETQYF.

This clone was seen just once. The rearrangement links TRBV3-1 (or the pseudogene TRBV3-2) to TRBJ1-2; D unclear. CDR1 and CDR2 (germline): LGHDT, YNNKEL (reference sequence). Trimming took off 7 bases at V and 8 bases at J, with 20 bases between the two ends. The CDR3 spans 14 residues. CDR3 coding DNA: TGTGCCAGCACCGCAAGGAGCCAGCAGAGCGGCTACACCTTC. This sequence encodes CASTARSQQSGYTF.

CDR3 sequence reads: CASSPPAGLDQETQYF. The CDR3 DNA sequence: TGTGCCAGCTCACCACCGGCGGGACTAGACCAAGAGACCCAGTACTTC. This chain connects TRBV18 to TRBJ2-5; 8 bases fit TRBD2. Germline V CDR1 and CDR2: KGHSH, LQKENI. Losses at the gene ends were 0 bases for V and 0 bases for J; bases not matched to a gene: 3. This CDR3 spans 16 amino acids.

The chain combines TRBV27 with TRBJ1-5, with unresolved D. Trimming shortened V by 3 bases and J by 6 bases, and 9 bases separated the two germline ends. The CDR3 consists of 13 residues. Germline V CDR1 and CDR2: MNHEY, SMNVEV (reference sequence). This chain's CDR3 is CASSFREGQPQHF. CDR3 DNA sequence: TGTGCCAGCAGTTTTCGGGAAGGTCAGCCCCAGCATTTT.

Only a few counts were recorded for this clone. The V call is TRBV6-5, the J call TRBJ2-7; 10 positions agree with TRBD1. V shed 8 bases and J 4 bases; nucleotides not matched to a gene: 11. Germline V gene sequence: CDR1 MNHEY, CDR2 SVGAGI. The CDR3 contains 15 residues. The CDR3 region is CASGPDRGRTYEQYF. The CDR3 DNA reads TGTGCCAGCGGGCCCGACAGGGGGCGAACATACGAGCAGTACTTC.

The chain employs TRBV28 and TRBJ1-5; D remains unclear. V gave up 7 bases and J gave up 5 bases, with 9 bases separating them. Germline V gene sequence: CDR1 MDHEN, CDR2 SYDVKM. The CDR3 is made up of 12 amino acids. Here the CDR3 DNA reads TGTGCCAGCATAGGAGCCGATCAGCCCCAGCATTTT. The encoded protein is CASIGADQPQHF.

The chain has TRBV5-1 and TRBJ2-7, with 10 positions matching TRBD2. The trim removed 4 bases at V and 2 bases at J, leaving 9 bases unmatched. The CDR3 totals 16 residues. The germline CDR1 and CDR2 sequences are SGHRS and YFSETQ. The CDR3 protein is CASSPPLAGFTYEQYF. The CDR3, as DNA: TGCGCCAGCAGCCCTCCACTAGCGGGGTTTACCTACGAGCAGTACTTC.

The J gene is TRBJ2-1, the V gene TRBV28; 7 positions match TRBD2. V trimming: 4 bases; J trimming: 6 bases; junction bases outside the gene matches: 3. This CDR3 has 13 amino acids. Germline-derived CDR1 and CDR2 are MDHEN and SYDVKM. Written as DNA, the CDR3 is TGTGCCAGCAGTTGGACTAGTCCCAATGAGCAGTTCTTC. Its protein product is CASSWTSPNEQFF.

This clone was seen more than once but under ten times. The chain uses TRBV24-1 and TRBJ2-7; maybe TRBD1 (5 bases). The germline gives CDR1 KGHDR, CDR2 SFDVKD. The CDR3 contains 12 residues. Trimming stripped 7 bases from V and 5 bases from J, with 11 bases between. The CDR3: CATRYPGHEQYF. The CDR3 DNA reads as TGTGCCACCAGATATCCAGGGCACGAGCAGTACTTC.

The chain carries TRBV19 and TRBJ1-5; TRBD1 aligns across 7 bases. CDR1 is LNHDA, CDR2 SQIVND, per germline (reference sequence). The CDR3 is made up of 17 amino acids. With 5 bases clipped from V and 0 bases from J, the junction kept 10 bases outside the gene matches. The CDR3 protein is CASSHWGQTYSNQPQHF. Written as DNA, the CDR3 is TGTGCCAGTAGTCACTGGGGACAGACCTATAGCAATCAGCCCCAGCATTTT. The variable domain in full, with the rest retrieved from reference TRBV19 and TRBJ1-5, is DGGITQSPKYLFRKEGQNVTLSCEQNLNHDAMYWYRQDPGQGLRLIYYSQIVNDFQKGDIAEGYSVSREKKESFPLTVTSAQKNPTAFYLCASSHWGQTYSNQPQHFGDGTRLSIL.

The gene calls are TRBV11-3 and TRBJ2-7; TRBD2 might be the D (6 bases). The germline V gene encodes CDR1 SGHNT and CDR2 YENEEA. V lost 6 bases and J 5 bases, leaving 20 bases between the germline ends. The CDR3 length is 15 residues. The CDR3 protein is CASRLRDSPQDEQYF. CDR3 in DNA: TGTGCCAGCAGGCTACGGGACTCCCCACAGGACGAGCAGTACTTC.

The chain combines TRBV4-1 with TRBJ2-7, with TRBD2 identical over 10 bases. The V segment lost 3 bases and the J segment 4 bases; nucleotides outside the gene matches: 12. This CDR3 spans 17 amino acids. Germline-derived CDR1 and CDR2 are MGHRA and YSYEKL. The CDR3 is CASSQFLAGAGVYEQYF. DNA for the CDR3: TGCGCCAGCAGCCAGTTCCTAGCGGGAGCGGGAGTATACGAGCAGTACTTC.

The chain links TRBV6-5 to TRBJ2-3, with TRBD2 identical over 9 bases. V gave up 8 bases and J gave up 4 bases; unmatched junction bases: 10. Germline lookup yields CDR1 MNHEY and CDR2 SVGAGI. The CDR3 has 15 amino acids. CDR3 in amino acids: CASLRSSGTPDTQYF. In DNA, the CDR3 is TGTGCCAGCTTAAGATCTAGCGGGACCCCAGATACGCAGTATTTT.

The chain couples TRBV25-1 to TRBJ2-7; 9 bases agree with TRBD1. V trimming: 6 bases; J trimming: 6 bases; junction bases outside the gene matches: 6. The CDR3 length is 13 residues. In germline, CDR1 is MGHDK, CDR2 SYGVNS. The CDR3 protein is CASRDRGWGEQYF. CDR3 coding DNA: TGTGCCAGCAGGGACAGGGGCTGGGGCGAGCAGTACTTC.

The chain has TRBV3-1 (or the pseudogene TRBV3-2) and TRBJ2-3, with 7 bases that match TRBD2. Losses at the gene ends were 3 bases for V and 7 bases for J; bases not matched to a gene: 7. This CDR3 has 14 residues. Germline V CDR1 and CDR2: LGHDT, YNNKEL (reference sequence). The DNA of the CDR3 is TGTGCCAGCAGCCAGGGGAGCGGGACGAATACGCAGTATTTT. Amino acid sequence: CASSQGSGTNTQYF.

V is TRBV19 and J is TRBJ1-6; D is unclear. CDR1 and CDR2 (germline): LNHDA, SQIVND (reference sequence). Trimming cost V 8 bases and J 7 bases, with 18 bases left between them. This CDR3 is built from 15 residues. Here the CDR3 DNA reads TGTGCCAGTGGAGACGTGCAAGGAGGAAATTCACCCCTCCACTTT. Protein: CASGDVQGGNSPLHF.

This clone was picked up one time. V usage is TRBV4-1 and J usage is TRBJ2-7; weak D call: TRBD2 (5 bases). CDR3 size: 15 residues. CDR1 is MGHRA and CDR2 is YSYEKL in the germline V gene. The V end lost 5 bases, the J end lost 6 bases, and 20 bases lay between the germline ends. The CDR3 loop reads CASSARGVGATEQYF. The CDR3 region has the DNA TGCGCCAGCAGCGCCCGGGGTGTAGGAGCCACCGAGCAGTACTTC.

This clone was seen a single time. This sequence joins TRBV7-9 and TRBJ2-5; TRBD2 matches at 14 bases. CDR1 is SEHNR and CDR2 is FQNEAQ in the germline V gene (reference sequence). CDR3 length: 16 residues. Trimming removed 4 bases from V and 5 bases from J; junction bases left unmatched: 6. This chain's CDR3 is CASSSGTSGSTETQYF. The CDR3 region has the DNA TGTGCCAGCAGCTCCGGGACTAGCGGGAGTACGGAGACCCAGTACTTC.

This sequence joins TRBV7-9 and TRBJ1-2, with D possibly matching TRBD1 (5 bases). V was trimmed by 6 bases and J by 7 bases, leaving 12 bases between them. The CDR3 is made up of 12 amino acids. Germline CDR1 is SEHNR and CDR2 is FQNEAQ (reference sequence). The CDR3 bases are TGTGCCAGCAGGGGACTACTGGGTGGCTACACCTTC. Amino acids: CASRGLLGGYTF. The variable domain in full, completed from reference TRBV7-9 and TRBJ1-2, reads DTGVSQNPRHKITKRGQNVTFRCDPISEHNRLYWYRQTLGQGPEFLTYFQNEAQLEKSRLLSDRFSAERPKGSFSTLEIQRTEQGDSAMYLCASRGLLGGYTFGSGTRLTVV.

V and J are TRBV11-2 and TRBJ2-3; possibly TRBD2 for D (6 bases). Trimming took 5 bases from V and 3 from J, leaving 21 bases between them. CDR3 length: 17 residues. Germline assignment: CDR1 SGHAT and CDR2 FQNNGV. As DNA, the CDR3 is TGTGCCAGCAGCCCCATCACCCCGGGAGCGATGACAGATACGCAGTATTTT. It codes for CASSPITPGAMTDTQYF.

The chain carries TRBV5-1 and TRBJ2-2, with TRBD1 matching over 8 bases. CDR1 is SGHRS and CDR2 is YFSETQ in the germline V gene. The CDR3 is 15 amino acids. Germline trimming cut 4 bases from V and 0 bases from J; bases unmatched to any gene: 2. The CDR3 coding sequence is TGCGCCAGCAGCAAGGACAGGGCGAACACCGGGGAGCTGTTTTTT. It specifies CASSKDRANTGELFF.

A single count supports this clone. The germline gene is not matched at one end of the junction; a read error may be the cause. The chain links TRBV2 to TRBJ2-7; 7 bases align to TRBD1. The CDR3 consists of 14 residues. Germline loops: CDR1 SNHLY, CDR2 FYNNEI. CDR3 coding DNA: TGTGCCAGCAGTCGACAGGGCTTGGGTGACCCCTTCTGGTTC. Its translation: CASSRQGLGDPFWF. Based on the CDR3 plus reference TRBV2 and TRBJ2-7, the full variable domain is EPEVTQTPSHQVTQMGQEVILRCVPISNHLYFYWYRQILGQKVEFLVSFYNNEISEKSEIFDDQFSVERPDGSNFTLKIRSTKLEDSAMYFCASSRQGLGDPFWFGPGTRLTVT.

In DNA form, the CDR3 reads TGTGCCAGTAGTTTCGGGGTCAATTCACCCCTCCACTTT. It encodes CASSFGVNSPLHF. The rearrangement uses TRBV19 and TRBJ1-6; D is uncertain. Trimming took off 5 bases at V and 7 bases at J, with 9 bases between the two ends. The CDR3 contains 13 residues. Germline V gene sequence: CDR1 LNHDA, CDR2 SQIVND (reference sequence).

The chain links TRBV6-6 to TRBJ1-5; the D is unclear. The CDR3 is made up of 13 amino acids. Germline V gives CDR1 MNHNY, CDR2 SVGAGI (reference sequence). The germline V and J ends were trimmed by 7 bases and 7 bases, with 14 bases remaining between them. The CDR3 loop reads CASMVRVDQPQHF. In nucleotides, the CDR3 is TGTGCCAGCATGGTGAGGGTTGACCAGCCCCAGCATTTT.

The rearrangement uses TRBV5-6 and TRBJ2-7; D is uncertain. Germline lookup yields CDR1 SGHDT and CDR2 YYEEEE. V was trimmed by 1 base and J by 3 bases, leaving 14 bases between them. This CDR3 contains 15 residues. CDR3 sequence (DNA): TGTGCCAGCAGCTTGAGGCTAAACAGTCACTACGAGCAGTACTTC. This encodes CASSLRLNSHYEQYF.